This is a list of T cell receptor beta chains from one sample in a study of cytomegalovirus exposure and HLA in healthy donors. Some clones are missing from TCRdb's copy, which holds only in-frame ones; the method was immunoSEQ multiplex PCR. The sample includes around 120,000 clones, 80% of them seen just once. The sample taken for sequencing was PBMCs. Receptors originate from a man aged 25 to 40 in good health and CMV-seronegative. Both conserved end residues are part of each CDR3. A D gene is named only where the DNA matches it firmly. Clone size is shown for a subset of rows, as once, few, many or a class of expanded clone.

d_call clone_size j_call v_call cdr3_aa cdr3_nt
TRBD1 - TRBJ1-1 TRBV11-1 CASSRQGRRTEAFF TGTGCCAGCAGCCGACAGGGACGTCGCACTGAAGCTTTCTTT
- - TRBJ2-1 TRBV14 CASSQDLSEQFF TGTGCCAGCAGCCAAGATTTGAGTGAGCAGTTCTTC
- - TRBJ2-7 TRBV19 CASSIAGTAYEQYF TGTGCCAGTAGTATAGCGGGGACTGCCTACGAGCAGTACTTC
TRBD2 few TRBJ2-1 TRBV30 CAWVRTSGDEQFF TGTGCCTGGGTTAGGACTAGCGGCGATGAGCAGTTCTTC
TRBD2 - TRBJ2-3 TRBV6-4 CASSEGLAGDTQYF TGTGCCAGCAGTGAAGGGCTAGCGGGAGATACGCAGTATTTT
TRBD1 - TRBJ2-5 TRBV7-2 CASSFSTGTYQETQYF TGTGCCAGCAGCTTCTCGACAGGGACGTACCAAGAGACCCAGTACTTC
- - TRBJ2-2 TRBV19 CASRNAGMNTGELFF TGTGCCAGTAGAAACGCCGGGATGAACACCGGGGAGCTGTTTTTT
TRBD2 few TRBJ2-1 TRBV7-8 CASSISGTRNNEQFF TGTGCCAGCAGCATATCCGGGACTAGAAACAATGAGCAGTTCTTC
TRBD2 - TRBJ2-3 TRBV6-6 CATSPGLADTDTQYF TGTGCCACCTCCCCGGGACTAGCGGACACAGATACGCAGTATTTT
- - TRBJ1-3 TRBV4-1 CASSQDYYRATGNTIYF TGCGCCAGCAGCCAAGATTATTACAGGGCCACTGGAAACACCATATATTTT
- - TRBJ1-5 TRBV7-2 CASSLQPGSPQPQHF TGTGCCAGCAGCTTGCAACCAGGGTCCCCTCAGCCCCAGCATTTT
TRBD1 few TRBJ1-4 TRBV5-4 CASSNGLGGPDEKLFF TGTGCCAGCAGCAACGGGCTAGGGGGCCCAGATGAAAAACTGTTTTTT
- few TRBJ1-2 TRBV29-1 CSVDGGLGYTF TGCAGCGTTGACGGGGGGTTAGGCTACACCTTC
- - TRBJ1-2 TRBV29-1 CSVDTVAGKGDGYTF TGCAGCGTTGATACGGTGGCAGGGAAGGGGGATGGCTACACCTTC
- - TRBJ1-2 TRBV15 CATSRVLGEIYGYTF TGTGCCACCAGCAGGGTTTTAGGGGAAATCTATGGCTACACCTTC
- - TRBJ2-1 TRBV16 CASSLVMSEQFF TGTGCCAGCAGCCTTGTAATGAGTGAGCAGTTCTTC
TRBD2 - TRBJ2-7 TRBV19 CASRATSGRTYEQYF TGTGCCAGTAGGGCGACTAGCGGGAGGACCTACGAGCAGTACTTC
TRBD1 - TRBJ1-4 TRBV7-8 CASSQRGRQGGTNEKLFF TGTGCCAGCAGTCAGAGGGGGAGACAGGGCGGCACTAATGAAAAACTGTTTTTT
- - TRBJ2-3 TRBV5-1 CASSGGPSTDTQYF TGCGCCAGCAGCGGAGGGCCTAGCACAGATACGCAGTATTTT
TRBD2 - TRBJ2-4 TRBV27 CASSSGTSGSRDIQYF TGTGCCAGCAGTTCCGGGACTAGCGGGAGTAGGGACATTCAGTACTTC
- - TRBJ1-2 TRBV4-2 CASSQDSQGNPGYTF TGTGCCAGCAGCCAAGATTCACAGGGAAACCCTGGCTACACCTTC
TRBD2 - TRBJ2-5 TRBV9 CASSVVGTSGARETQYF TGTGCCAGCAGCGTAGTGGGGACTAGCGGGGCCAGGGAGACCCAGTACTTC
TRBD1 once TRBJ2-5 TRBV6-6 CASSANRGLQETQYF TGTGCCAGCAGTGCCAACAGGGGGCTACAAGAGACCCAGTACTTC
TRBD1 - TRBJ1-2 TRBV6-1 CASRTSGGTSFGYTF TGTGCCAGCAGAACATCAGGGGGAACATCCTTTGGCTACACCTTC
TRBD2 - TRBJ2-4 TRBV27 CASSLAGGPLIIQYF TGTGCCAGCAGTTTGGCGGGAGGGCCTCTGATCATTCAGTACTTC
TRBD2 - TRBJ2-7 TRBV7-9 CASSSGTSGSPYEQYF TGTGCCAGCAGCAGCGGGACTAGCGGGAGCCCCTACGAGCAGTACTTC
TRBD2 once TRBJ2-5 TRBV7-9 CSSSTVGGEPTGQTQYF TGTTCCAGCAGCACCGTGGGGGGGGAGCCCACCGGCCAGACCCAGTACTTC
- - TRBJ1-2 TRBV9 CASSVASGEVGGYTF TGTGCCAGCAGCGTAGCAAGTGGAGAAGTTGGGGGCTACACCTTC
TRBD1 - TRBJ1-2 TRBV18 CASSQWTGPANYGYTF TGTGCCAGCTCACAATGGACAGGACCAGCTAACTATGGCTACACCTTC
- - TRBJ1-4 TRBV5-1 CASRDGETTGDEKLFF TGCGCCAGCAGGGACGGGGAGACAACTGGGGATGAAAAACTGTTTTTT
TRBD1 - TRBJ1-2 TRBV5-1 CASSSNRGTNYGYPF TGCGCCAGCAGCTCGAACAGGGGTACTAACTATGGCTACCCCTTC
- - TRBJ1-5 TRBV27 CASADAYSNQPQHF TGTGCCAGCGCGGATGCCTATAGCAATCAGCCCCAGCATTTT
- few TRBJ1-2 TRBV7-8 CASSREVGYGYPF TGTGCCAGCAGTCGTGAGGTTGGCTATGGCTACCCCTTC
TRBD1 - TRBJ2-7 TRBV7-9 CASSSRTGGCEQYF TGTGCCAGCAGCTCCCGGACAGGGGGCTGCGAGCAGTACTTC
- - TRBJ1-1 TRBV5-1 CASSRQPSNTEAFF TGCGCCAGCAGCCGACAGCCATCGAACACTGAAGCTTTCTTT
- - TRBJ2-7 TRBV7-9 CASSLGGYTYEQYF TGTGCCAGCAGCTTAGGCGGCTACACCTACGAGCAGTACTTC
- - TRBJ1-5 TRBV6-5 CASSFDRSFQPQHF TGTGCCAGCAGTTTCGACAGGAGCTTTCAGCCCCAGCATTTT
TRBD1 - TRBJ1-1 TRBV29-1 CSVEGTGGSGTEAFF TGCAGCGTTGAAGGGACAGGGGGCTCTGGCACTGAAGCTTTCTTT
TRBD1 - TRBJ2-5 TRBV5-1 CASSLEQGAWETQYF TGCGCCAGCAGCTTGGAGCAGGGGGCGTGGGAGACCCAGTACTTC
- - TRBJ2-7 TRBV29-1 CSVTGESSYEQYF TGCAGCGTTACGGGGGAGAGCTCCTACGAGCAGTACTTC
TRBD2 - TRBJ2-3 TRBV5-4 CASSFRLATSTDTQYF TGTGCCAGCAGCTTTAGACTAGCGACTAGCACAGATACGCAGTATTTT
- - TRBJ1-1 TRBV5-1 CASSPEFNTEAFF TGCGCCAGCAGCCCAGAATTCAACACTGAAGCTTTCTTT